A single sample is the source of the 20 T cell receptor beta chains below, sequenced in a study of blood T cells in healthy people across ages. Using a J-beta primer mix together with a sample-barcoded 5' primer, a second PCR was run for roughly 6 to 11 cycles. TCRdb independently ran MiXCR on the 5' RACE reads; one entry per CDR3 protein. The sample contains fewer than 2,000,000 distinct CDR3 sequences, around 35% of which appear only once. Sample: blood. The receptors here all came from a woman aged 30 to 39 in good health.

This clonotype was observed many times. This chain links TRBV25-1 with TRBJ2-5; either TRBD1 or TRBD2 may fit D (5 bases each). Trimming pared 4 bases from V and 3 bases from J, leaving 9 bases between. CDR1 MGHDK and CDR2 SYGVNS come from the germline V gene. CDR3 length: 13 residues. The CDR3 here is CASSARGEETQYF. CDR3 nucleotide sequence: TGTGCCAGCAGTGCTAGGGGAGAAGAGACCCAGTACTTC.

To note about this clonotype: At one boundary the junction diverges from the germline segment, which might be a read error. Written as DNA, the CDR3 is TGCGCCAGCAGCCAAGATCATGGTCCATCGGGGGGCTGGAAGGGCTGCACCTTC. Translation: CASSQDHGPSGGWKGCTF. This chain links TRBV4-1 with TRBJ1-2; a weak D match, TRBD1 (6 bases). Looked up from germline, CDR1 is MGHRA and CDR2 is YSYEKL. The CDR3 runs to 18 residues.

This clonotype has more than one count but fewer than ten. Being one base from a much bigger clone, this may be a read error. V usage is TRBV10-3 and J usage is TRBJ2-7; 10 positions agree with TRBD1. The CDR3 loop spans 14 amino acids. Germline CDR1 and CDR2: ENHRY and SYGVKD. The CDR3 loop is CATSAGTGADEQYF. CDR3 nucleotide sequence: TGTGCCACCAGTGCCGGGACAGGGGCCGACGAGCAGTACTTC.

The table lists this clonotype with a few counts. The chain has TRBV6-1 and TRBJ1-6; D gene unclear. This CDR3 contains 13 residues. The germline gives CDR1 MNHNS, CDR2 SASEGT. The V end was cut by 2 bases, the J end by 5 bases, with 4 bases between. The CDR3 DNA reads TGTGCCAGCAGTGAAATCGATAATTCACCCCTCCACTTT. This sequence encodes CASSEIDNSPLHF.

This clonotype turned up a few times. The rearrangement links TRBV15 to TRBJ2-5; 10 bases map to TRBD2. Germline V lookup: CDR1 LNHNV, CDR2 YYDKDF (reference sequence). This CDR3 is built from 18 residues. V dropped 0 bases and J dropped 2; count of bases not matched to a gene: 9. The CDR3 region is CATSREEGWTSGQETQYF. DNA of the CDR3: TGTGCCACCAGCAGAGAAGAAGGGTGGACTAGCGGACAAGAGACCCAGTACTTC. The full variable domain, with the rest looked up from reference TRBV15 and TRBJ2-5, is DAMVIQNPRYQVTQFGKPVTLSCSQTLNHNVMYWYQQKSSQAPKLLFHYYDKDFNNEADTPDNFQSRRPNTSFCFLDIRSPGLGDTAMYLCATSREEGWTSGQETQYFGPGTRLLVL.

The V and J genes are TRBV12-3 or TRBV12-4 and TRBJ1-5; no definite D call. The CDR3 has 13 residues. The V gene lost 7 bases and the J gene lost 7 bases, with 14 bases spanning the gap. CDR3 sequence reads: CASNRGGGQPQHF. CDR3 sequence (DNA): TGTGCCAGCAATCGGGGAGGAGGCCAGCCCCAGCATTTT.

This clonotype appeared a few times. The genes are TRBV11-2 and TRBJ2-2, with TRBD2 matching over 12 bases. The trim removed 6 bases at V and 3 bases at J, leaving 8 bases unmatched. This CDR3 is 17 amino acids long. Germline V gene lookup returns CDR1 SGHAT and CDR2 FQNNGV. Here the CDR3 reads CASSFTSGGRHTGELFF. CDR3 sequence (DNA): TGTGCCAGCAGTTTTACTAGCGGGGGGCGTCACACCGGGGAGCTGTTTTTT.

The chain couples TRBV2 to TRBJ2-3; weak D call: TRBD2 (5 bases). The CDR3 runs 14 residues. V was trimmed by 4 bases and J by 4 bases, leaving 12 bases between them. The V gene's germline CDR1 is SNHLY and CDR2 FYNNEI. The CDR3 coding sequence is TGTGCCAGCAGTGCCGTGGGAGCATCAGATACGCAGTATTTT. Amino acids: CASSAVGASDTQYF.

The V and J genes are TRBV4-1 and TRBJ2-2, with TRBD2 matching over 9 bases. The CDR3 totals 19 residues. Germline V gene sequence: CDR1 MGHRA, CDR2 YSYEKL. J was trimmed by 5 bases and V by 1 base; bases with no gene match: 14. The CDR3 DNA is TGCGCCAGCAGCCAAGGCCCCCCGGGACTAGCTGTGGGGACCGGGGAGCTGTTTTTT. It is translated as CASSQGPPGLAVGTGELFF.

The rearrangement uses TRBV2 and TRBJ2-2; D is uncertain. Germline CDR1 reads SNHLY; CDR2 reads FYNNEI. The CDR3 has 15 amino acids. Trimming removed 3 bases from V and 1 base from J, with 9 bases in between. CDR3 coding DNA: TGTGCCAGCAGTGATCTCCTAGGGAACACCGGGGAGCTGTTTTTT. Translated: CASSDLLGNTGELFF.

This clonotype was found many times. The CDR3 is CSAPDQRTDTQYF. For the CDR3, the DNA is TGCAGTGCCCCGGACCAACGGACAGATACGCAGTATTTT. This chain connects TRBV20-1 to TRBJ2-3; D ambiguous. Deletions cut 6 bases from V and 3 bases from J, with 13 bases between. Germline V lookup: CDR1 DFQATT, CDR2 SNEGSKA (reference sequence). The CDR3 loop spans 13 amino acids.

This clonotype was detected a few times. This rearrangement joins TRBV9 to TRBJ1-5; 10 bases match TRBD1. This CDR3 contains 16 residues. V dropped 3 bases and J dropped 7; count of bases not matched to a gene: 10. CDR1 and CDR2 from the germline V gene are SGDLS and YYNGEE. In nucleotides, the CDR3 is TGTGCCAGCAGCGCCTACCGGGACAGGGGTAAACAGCCCCAGCATTTT. It yields the protein CASSAYRDRGKQPQHF.

This chain connects TRBV19 to TRBJ1-5; no definite D call. Germline V gene sequence: CDR1 LNHDA, CDR2 SQIVND (reference sequence). The ends were cut back, 5 bases at V and 6 bases at J, with 5 bases in the middle. The CDR3 has 11 amino acids. The CDR3 protein is CASSPGQPQHF. CDR3 coding DNA: TGTGCCAGTAGTCCCGGTCAGCCCCAGCATTTT.

The V gene is TRBV7-3, the J gene TRBJ1-1; D is undetermined. Germline CDR1 is SGHTA and CDR2 is FQGTGA. Trimming took off 0 bases at V and 5 bases at J, with 7 bases between the two ends. The CDR3 totals 13 residues. This chain's CDR3 is CASSLTHSTEAFF. CDR3 bases: TGTGCCAGCAGCTTAACTCACAGTACTGAAGCTTTCTTT.

About this clonotype itself: A single base separates this from a much larger clone, so it may be a read error. The V call is TRBV29-1, the J call TRBJ2-3, with 7 bases matching TRBD1. The CDR3 has 14 residues. In germline, CDR1 is SQVTM, CDR2 ANQGSEA. As DNA, the CDR3 is TGCAGCGTTGGGAAAATTGGTGGGACAGATGCGCAGTATTTT. Protein: CSVGKIGGTDAQYF.

This clonotype was seen repeatedly, ten times or more. The chain couples TRBV12-3 or TRBV12-4 to TRBJ2-7, with a weak D call TRBD1 (6 bases). The CDR3 sequence is 16 residues long. Trimming removed 2 bases at V and 4 bases at J, with 18 bases between. The CDR3 DNA reads as TGTGCCAGCAGTTTAATAATCGGGACAACCGAATACGAGCAGTACTTC. Translated, it gives CASSLIIGTTEYEQYF.

In its sample, this clonotype was seen a few times. The gene calls are TRBV7-2 and TRBJ2-1; weak D call: TRBD2 (5 bases). The germline V gene has CDR1 SGHTA and CDR2 FQGNSA. The CDR3 spans 12 residues. V was shortened by 5 bases and J by 6 bases, with 8 bases between the two germline ends. The CDR3 DNA follows: TGTGCCAGCAGCAGGAGGATCAATGAGCAGTTCTTC. Translation: CASSRRINEQFF.

This clonotype is a singleton in its sample. The chain couples TRBV27 to TRBJ1-2; a weak D match, TRBD1 (5 bases). V dropped 2 bases and J dropped 9 bases, with 16 bases sitting between them. CDR1 and CDR2 from the germline V gene are MNHEY and SMNVEV (reference sequence). CDR3 size: 14 residues. The DNA of the CDR3 is TGTGCCAGCAGTTTAAACGGGGGTATGGATAGCTACACCTTC. It translates to CASSLNGGMDSYTF.

This clonotype was observed a few times. This chain uses TRBV3-1 with TRBJ1-5; D unclear. Trimming removed 0 bases at V and 0 bases at J, with 9 bases between. The CDR3 has 16 residues. Looked up from germline, CDR1 is LGHDT and CDR2 is YNNKEL (reference sequence). CDR3 in amino acids: CASSQDYSNSNQPQHF. The CDR3 nucleotides read TGTGCCAGCAGCCAAGATTACAGCAATAGCAATCAGCCCCAGCATTTT.

V usage is TRBV28 and J usage is TRBJ2-7; 7 bases match TRBD1. This CDR3 region has 12 residues. Germline trimming cut 4 bases from V and 4 bases from J; bases unmatched to any gene: 1. Germline V lookup: CDR1 MDHEN, CDR2 SYDVKM. The CDR3 DNA is TGTGCCAGCAGTTGGGACAGATACGAGCAGTACTTC. Translating gives CASSWDRYEQYF.